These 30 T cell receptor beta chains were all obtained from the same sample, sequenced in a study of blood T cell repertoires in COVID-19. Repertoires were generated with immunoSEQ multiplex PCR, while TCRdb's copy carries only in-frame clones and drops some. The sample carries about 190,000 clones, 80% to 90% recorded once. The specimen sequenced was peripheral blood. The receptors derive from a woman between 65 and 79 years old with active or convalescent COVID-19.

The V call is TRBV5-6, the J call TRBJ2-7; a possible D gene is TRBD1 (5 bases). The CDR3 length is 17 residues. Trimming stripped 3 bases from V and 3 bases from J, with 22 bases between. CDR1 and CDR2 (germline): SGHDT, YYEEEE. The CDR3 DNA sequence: TGTGCCAGCAGCTACCGATTACCCCGTCAGGGTGACTACGAGCAGTACTTC. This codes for CASSYRLPRQGDYEQYF.

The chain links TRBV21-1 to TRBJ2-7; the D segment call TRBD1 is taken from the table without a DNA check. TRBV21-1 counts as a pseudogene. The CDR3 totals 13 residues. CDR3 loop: CAKKQRVTYEQYF. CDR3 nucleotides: TGTGCCAAAAAACAGAGAGTTACGTACGAGCAGTACTTC.

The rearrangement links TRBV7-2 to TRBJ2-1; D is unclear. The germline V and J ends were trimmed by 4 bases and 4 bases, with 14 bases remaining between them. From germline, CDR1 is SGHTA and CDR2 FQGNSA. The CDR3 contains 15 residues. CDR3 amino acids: CASSSRPNSYNEQFF. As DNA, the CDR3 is TGTGCCAGCAGCTCGCGGCCTAACTCTTACAATGAGCAGTTCTTC.

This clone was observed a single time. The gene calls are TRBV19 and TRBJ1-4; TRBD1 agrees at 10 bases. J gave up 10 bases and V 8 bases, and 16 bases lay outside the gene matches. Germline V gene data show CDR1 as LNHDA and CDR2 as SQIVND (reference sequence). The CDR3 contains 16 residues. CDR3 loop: CASQKAPGTGEGKLFF. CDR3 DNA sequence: TGTGCCAGTCAGAAGGCCCCCGGGACAGGGGAGGGAAAACTGTTTTTT.

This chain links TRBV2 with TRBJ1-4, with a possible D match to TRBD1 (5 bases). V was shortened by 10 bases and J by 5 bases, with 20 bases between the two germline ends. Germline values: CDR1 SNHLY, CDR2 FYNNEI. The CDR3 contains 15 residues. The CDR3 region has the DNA TGTGCCACCCGGAGCCAGGGACTTATGAATGAAAAACTGTTTTTT. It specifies CATRSQGLMNEKLFF.

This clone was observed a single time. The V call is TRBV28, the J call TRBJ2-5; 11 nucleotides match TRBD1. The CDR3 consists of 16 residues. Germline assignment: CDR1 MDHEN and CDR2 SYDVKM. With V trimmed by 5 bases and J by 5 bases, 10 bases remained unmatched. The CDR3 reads CASSPFGQGARETQYF. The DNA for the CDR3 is TGTGCCAGCAGTCCCTTCGGACAGGGGGCGAGGGAGACCCAGTACTTC.

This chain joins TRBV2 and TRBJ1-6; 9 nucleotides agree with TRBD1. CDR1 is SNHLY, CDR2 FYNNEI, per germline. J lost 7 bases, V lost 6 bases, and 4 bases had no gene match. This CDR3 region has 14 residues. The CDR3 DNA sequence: TGTGCCAGCAGAACCGGGACAGGGAATTCACCCCTCCACTTT. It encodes CASRTGTGNSPLHF.

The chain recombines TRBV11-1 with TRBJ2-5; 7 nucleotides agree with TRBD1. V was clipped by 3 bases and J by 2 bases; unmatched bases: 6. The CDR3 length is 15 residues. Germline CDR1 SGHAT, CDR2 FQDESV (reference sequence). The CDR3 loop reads CASSLWTGRQETQYF. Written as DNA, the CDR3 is TGTGCCAGCAGCTTGTGGACAGGCAGACAAGAGACCCAGTACTTC.

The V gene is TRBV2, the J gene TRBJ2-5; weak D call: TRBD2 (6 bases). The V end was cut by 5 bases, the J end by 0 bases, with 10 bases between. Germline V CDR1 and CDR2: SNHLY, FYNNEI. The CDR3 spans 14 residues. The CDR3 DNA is TGTGCCAGCAGTTTGGAGCGGGACCAAGAGACCCAGTACTTC. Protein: CASSLERDQETQYF.

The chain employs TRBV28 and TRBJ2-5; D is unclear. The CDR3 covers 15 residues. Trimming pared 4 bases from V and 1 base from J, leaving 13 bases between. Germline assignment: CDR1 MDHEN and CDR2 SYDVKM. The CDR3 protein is CASSSGLALQETQYF. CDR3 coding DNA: TGTGCCAGCAGTTCTGGGCTTGCCCTCCAAGAGACCCAGTACTTC.

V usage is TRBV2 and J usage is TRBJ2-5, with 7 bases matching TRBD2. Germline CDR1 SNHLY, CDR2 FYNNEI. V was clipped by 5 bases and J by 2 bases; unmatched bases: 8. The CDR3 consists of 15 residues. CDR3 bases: TGTGCCAGCAGTCGGTTGGGGGGGAGGCAAGAGACCCAGTACTTC. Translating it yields CASSRLGGRQETQYF. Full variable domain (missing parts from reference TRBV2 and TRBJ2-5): EPEVTQTPSHQVTQMGQEVILRCVPISNHLYFYWYRQILGQKVEFLVSFYNNEISEKSEIFDDQFSVERPDGSNFTLKIRSTKLEDSAMYFCASSRLGGRQETQYFGPGTRLLVL.

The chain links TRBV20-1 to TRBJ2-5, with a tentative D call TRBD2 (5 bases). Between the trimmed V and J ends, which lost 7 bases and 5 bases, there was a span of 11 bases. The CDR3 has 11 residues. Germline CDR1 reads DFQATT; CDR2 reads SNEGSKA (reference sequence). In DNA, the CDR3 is TGCAGTGTGCGGGCCCTGGAGACCCAGTACTTC. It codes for CSVRALETQYF.

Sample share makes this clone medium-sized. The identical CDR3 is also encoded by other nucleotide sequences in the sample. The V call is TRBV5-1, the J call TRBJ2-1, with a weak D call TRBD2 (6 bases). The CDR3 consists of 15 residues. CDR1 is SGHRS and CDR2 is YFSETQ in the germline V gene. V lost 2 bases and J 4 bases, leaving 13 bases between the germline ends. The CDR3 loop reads CASSFGTGEYNEQFF. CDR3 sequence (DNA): TGCGCCAGCAGCTTCGGAACGGGAGAATACAATGAGCAGTTCTTC.

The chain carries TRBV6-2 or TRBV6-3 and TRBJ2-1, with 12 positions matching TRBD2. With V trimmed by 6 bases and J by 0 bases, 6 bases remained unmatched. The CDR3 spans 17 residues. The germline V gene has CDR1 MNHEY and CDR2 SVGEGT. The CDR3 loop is CASSGLAGTSSYNEQFF. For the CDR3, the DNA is TGTGCCAGCAGCGGACTAGCGGGAACGAGCTCCTACAATGAGCAGTTCTTC.

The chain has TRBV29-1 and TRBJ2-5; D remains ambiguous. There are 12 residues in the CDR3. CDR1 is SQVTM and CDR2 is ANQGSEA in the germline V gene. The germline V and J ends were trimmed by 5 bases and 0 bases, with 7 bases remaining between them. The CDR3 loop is CSVQLYQETQYF. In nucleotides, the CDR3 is TGCAGCGTTCAGTTGTACCAAGAGACCCAGTACTTC.

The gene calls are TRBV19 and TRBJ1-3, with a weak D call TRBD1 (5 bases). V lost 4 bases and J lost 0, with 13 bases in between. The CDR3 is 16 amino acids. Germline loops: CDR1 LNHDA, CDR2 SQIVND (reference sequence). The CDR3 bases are TGTGCCAGTAGTACAACGACAGTGATCTCTGGAAACACCATATATTTT. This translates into CASSTTTVISGNTIYF.

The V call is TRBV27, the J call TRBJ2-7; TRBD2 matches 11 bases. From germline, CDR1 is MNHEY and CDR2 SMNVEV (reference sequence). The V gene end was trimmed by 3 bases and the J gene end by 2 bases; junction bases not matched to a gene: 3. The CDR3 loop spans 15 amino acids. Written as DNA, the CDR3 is TGTGCCAGCAGTTTGGGACTAGCGGAGACCTACGAGCAGTACTTC. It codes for CASSLGLAETYEQYF.

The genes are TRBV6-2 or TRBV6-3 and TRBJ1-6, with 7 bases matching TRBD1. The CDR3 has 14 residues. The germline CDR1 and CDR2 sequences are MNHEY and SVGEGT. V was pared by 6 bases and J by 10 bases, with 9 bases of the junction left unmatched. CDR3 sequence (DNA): TGTGCCAGCAGCTCTGGACAGGACTGGTCACCCCTCCACTTT. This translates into CASSSGQDWSPLHF.

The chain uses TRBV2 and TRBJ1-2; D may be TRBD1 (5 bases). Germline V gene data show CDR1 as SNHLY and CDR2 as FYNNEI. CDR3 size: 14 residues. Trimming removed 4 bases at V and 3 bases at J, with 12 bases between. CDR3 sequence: CASSVGTGDYGYTF. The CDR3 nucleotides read TGTGCCAGCAGTGTCGGGACGGGGGACTATGGCTACACCTTC.

Here the CDR3 reads CASSFGQYYGYTF. In DNA form, the CDR3 reads TGTGCCAGCAGTTTTGGGCAGTATTATGGCTACACCTTC. The chain joins TRBV27 to TRBJ1-2; no clear D. Germline V gene sequence: CDR1 MNHEY, CDR2 SMNVEV (reference sequence). The CDR3 runs 13 residues. Between the trimmed V and J ends, which lost 3 bases and 5 bases, there was a span of 10 bases.

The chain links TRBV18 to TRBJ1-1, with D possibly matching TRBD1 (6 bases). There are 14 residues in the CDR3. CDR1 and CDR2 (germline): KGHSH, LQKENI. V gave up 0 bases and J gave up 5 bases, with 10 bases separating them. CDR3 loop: CASSPPPTGTEAFF. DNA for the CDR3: TGTGCCAGCTCACCACCACCCACAGGGACTGAAGCTTTCTTT.

The CDR3 nucleotides are TGTGCCAGCAGCGTAGACCCAACTGATCAGCCCCAGCATTTT. It is translated as CASSVDPTDQPQHF. The genes are TRBV9 and TRBJ1-5; D ambiguous. The CDR3 has 14 amino acids. The germline gives CDR1 SGDLS, CDR2 YYNGEE. The V and J ends lost 0 bases and 5 bases respectively, with 9 bases between them.

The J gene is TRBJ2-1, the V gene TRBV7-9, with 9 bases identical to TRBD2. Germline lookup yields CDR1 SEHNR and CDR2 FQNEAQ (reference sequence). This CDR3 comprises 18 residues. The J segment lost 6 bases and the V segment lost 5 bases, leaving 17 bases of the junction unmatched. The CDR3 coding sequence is TGTGCCAGCAGCCATACACGACGCGGAGCGGGAGGTAGCAATGAGCAGTTCTTC. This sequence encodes CASSHTRRGAGGSNEQFF.

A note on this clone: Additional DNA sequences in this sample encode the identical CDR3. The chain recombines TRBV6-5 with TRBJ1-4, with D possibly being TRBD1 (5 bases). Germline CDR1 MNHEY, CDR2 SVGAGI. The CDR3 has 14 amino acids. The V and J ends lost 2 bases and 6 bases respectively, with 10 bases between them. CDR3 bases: TGTGCCAGCAGTTACAGGGGTCTCGATGAAAAACTGTTTTTT. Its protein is CASSYRGLDEKLFF.

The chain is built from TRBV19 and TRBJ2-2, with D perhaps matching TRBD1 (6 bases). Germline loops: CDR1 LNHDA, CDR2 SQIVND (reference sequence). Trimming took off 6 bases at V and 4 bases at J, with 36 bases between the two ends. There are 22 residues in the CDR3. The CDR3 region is CASSGYNPWTALTNLTTGELFF. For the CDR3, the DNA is TGTGCCAGTAGCGGCTATAATCCCTGGACAGCTCTAACCAACCTTACCACCGGGGAGCTGTTTTTT.

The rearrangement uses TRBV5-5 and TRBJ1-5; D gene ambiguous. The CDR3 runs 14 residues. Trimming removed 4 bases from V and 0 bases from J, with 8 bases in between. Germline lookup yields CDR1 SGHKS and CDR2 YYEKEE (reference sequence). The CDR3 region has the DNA TGTGCCAGCAGCCCAGAATATAGCAATCAGCCCCAGCATTTT. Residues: CASSPEYSNQPQHF.

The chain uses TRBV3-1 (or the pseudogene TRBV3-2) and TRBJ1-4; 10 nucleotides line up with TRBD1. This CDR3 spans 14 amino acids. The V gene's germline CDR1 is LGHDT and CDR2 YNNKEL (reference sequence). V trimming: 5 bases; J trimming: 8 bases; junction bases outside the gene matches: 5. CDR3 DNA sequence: TGTGCCAGCAGCAGGACAGGGGGAGACGAAAAACTGTTTTTT. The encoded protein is CASSRTGGDEKLFF.

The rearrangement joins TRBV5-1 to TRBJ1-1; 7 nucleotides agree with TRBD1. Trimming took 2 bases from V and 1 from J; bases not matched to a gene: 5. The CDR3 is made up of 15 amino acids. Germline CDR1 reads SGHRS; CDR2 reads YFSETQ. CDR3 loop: CASSLPGQRNTEAFF. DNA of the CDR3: TGCGCCAGCAGCTTACCGGGACAGAGGAACACTGAAGCTTTCTTT.

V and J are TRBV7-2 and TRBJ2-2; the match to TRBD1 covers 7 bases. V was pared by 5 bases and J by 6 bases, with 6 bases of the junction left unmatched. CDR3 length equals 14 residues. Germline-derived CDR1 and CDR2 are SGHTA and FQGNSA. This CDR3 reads CASSVSQGAGELFF. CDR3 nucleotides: TGTGCCAGCAGCGTCTCCCAGGGGGCCGGGGAGCTGTTTTTT.

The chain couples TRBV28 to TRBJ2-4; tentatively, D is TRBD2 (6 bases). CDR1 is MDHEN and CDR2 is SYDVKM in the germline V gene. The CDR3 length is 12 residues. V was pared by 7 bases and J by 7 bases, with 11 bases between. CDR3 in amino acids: CASIGGRNIQYF. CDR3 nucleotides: TGTGCCAGCATCGGGGGTCGGAACATTCAGTACTTC.